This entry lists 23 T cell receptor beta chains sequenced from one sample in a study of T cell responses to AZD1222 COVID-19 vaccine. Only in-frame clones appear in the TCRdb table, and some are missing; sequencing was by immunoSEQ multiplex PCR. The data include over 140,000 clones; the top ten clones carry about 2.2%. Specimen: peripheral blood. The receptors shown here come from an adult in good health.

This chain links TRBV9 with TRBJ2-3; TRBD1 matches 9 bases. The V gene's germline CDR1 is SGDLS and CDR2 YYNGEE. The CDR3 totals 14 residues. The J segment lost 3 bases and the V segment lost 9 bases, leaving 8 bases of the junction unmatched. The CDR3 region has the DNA TGTGCCACCGGGACAGGGTCCCTTACAGATACGCAGTATTTT. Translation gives CATGTGSLTDTQYF.

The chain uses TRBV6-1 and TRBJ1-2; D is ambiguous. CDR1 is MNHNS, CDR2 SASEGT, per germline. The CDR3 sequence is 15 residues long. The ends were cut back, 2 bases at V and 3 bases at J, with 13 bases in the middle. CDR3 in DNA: TGTGCCAGCAGTGAATGGTGGTTTGTTGACTATGGCTACACCTTC. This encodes CASSEWWFVDYGYTF.

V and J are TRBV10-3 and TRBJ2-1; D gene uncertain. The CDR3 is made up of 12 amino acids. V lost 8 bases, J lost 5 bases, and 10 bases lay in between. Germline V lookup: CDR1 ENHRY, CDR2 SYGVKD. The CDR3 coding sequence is TGTGCCATCGGTAGTAGGGACAATGAGCAGTTCTTC. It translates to CAIGSRDNEQFF.

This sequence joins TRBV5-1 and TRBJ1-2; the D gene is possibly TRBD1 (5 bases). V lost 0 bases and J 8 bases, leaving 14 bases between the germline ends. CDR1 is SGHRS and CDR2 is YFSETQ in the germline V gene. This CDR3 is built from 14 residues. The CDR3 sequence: CASSLAGQGDGYTF. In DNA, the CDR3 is TGCGCCAGCAGCTTGGCAGGGCAGGGAGACGGCTACACCTTC.

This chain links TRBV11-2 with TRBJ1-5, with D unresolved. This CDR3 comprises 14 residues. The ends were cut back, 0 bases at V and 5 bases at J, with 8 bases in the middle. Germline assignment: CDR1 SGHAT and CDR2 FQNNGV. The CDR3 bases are TGTGCCAGCAGCTTAGATATGGGAGATCAGCCCCAGCATTTT. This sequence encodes CASSLDMGDQPQHF.

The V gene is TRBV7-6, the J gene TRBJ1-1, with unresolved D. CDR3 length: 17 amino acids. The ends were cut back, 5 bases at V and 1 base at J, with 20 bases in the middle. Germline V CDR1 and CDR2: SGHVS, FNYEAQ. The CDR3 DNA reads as TGTGCCAGCAGCCCCCGGCAGGAGACACGCCAGAACACTGAAGCTTTCTTT. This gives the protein CASSPRQETRQNTEAFF.

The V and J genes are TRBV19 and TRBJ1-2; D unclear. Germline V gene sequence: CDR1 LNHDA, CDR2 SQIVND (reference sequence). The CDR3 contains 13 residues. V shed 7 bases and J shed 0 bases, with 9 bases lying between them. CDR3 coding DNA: TGTGCCAGTAAGCCCAGACCTAACTATGGCTACACCTTC. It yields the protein CASKPRPNYGYTF.

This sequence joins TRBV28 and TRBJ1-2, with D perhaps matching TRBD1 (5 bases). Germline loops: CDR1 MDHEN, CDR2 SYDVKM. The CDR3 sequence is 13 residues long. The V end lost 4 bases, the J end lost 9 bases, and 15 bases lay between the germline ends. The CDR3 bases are TGTGCCAGCAGTTCGGGGCAGCCGAGTCGCTACACCTTC. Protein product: CASSSGQPSRYTF.

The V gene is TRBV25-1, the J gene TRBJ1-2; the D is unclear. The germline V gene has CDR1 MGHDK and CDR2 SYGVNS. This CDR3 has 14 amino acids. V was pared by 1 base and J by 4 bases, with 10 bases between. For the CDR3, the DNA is TGTGCCAGCAGTGAATCGGTACCGGGCTATGGCTACACCTTC. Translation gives CASSESVPGYGYTF.

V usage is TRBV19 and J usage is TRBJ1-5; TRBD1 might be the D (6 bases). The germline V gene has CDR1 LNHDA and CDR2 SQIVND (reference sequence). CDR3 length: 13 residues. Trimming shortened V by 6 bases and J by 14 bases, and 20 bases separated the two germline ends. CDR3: CASRSTGSRAEHF. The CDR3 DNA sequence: TGTGCCAGTAGATCAACAGGGTCCCGCGCTGAGCATTTT.

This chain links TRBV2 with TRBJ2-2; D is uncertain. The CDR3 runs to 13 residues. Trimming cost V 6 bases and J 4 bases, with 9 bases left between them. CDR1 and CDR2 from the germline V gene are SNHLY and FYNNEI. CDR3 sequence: CASSWTVTGELFF. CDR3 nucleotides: TGTGCCAGCAGCTGGACGGTCACCGGGGAGCTGTTTTTT.

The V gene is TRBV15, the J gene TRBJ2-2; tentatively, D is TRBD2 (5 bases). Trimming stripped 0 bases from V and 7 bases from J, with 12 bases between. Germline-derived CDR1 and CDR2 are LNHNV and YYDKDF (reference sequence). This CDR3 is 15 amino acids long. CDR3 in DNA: TGTGCCACCAGCAGAGACCGAGGGCCCAGCGGGGAGCTGTTTTTT. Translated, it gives CATSRDRGPSGELFF.

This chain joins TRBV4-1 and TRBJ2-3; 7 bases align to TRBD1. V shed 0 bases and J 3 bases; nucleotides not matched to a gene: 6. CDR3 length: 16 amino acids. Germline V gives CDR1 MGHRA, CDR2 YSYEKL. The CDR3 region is CASSQDEGAGTDTQYF. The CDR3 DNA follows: TGCGCCAGCAGCCAAGATGAGGGGGCTGGGACAGATACGCAGTATTTT.

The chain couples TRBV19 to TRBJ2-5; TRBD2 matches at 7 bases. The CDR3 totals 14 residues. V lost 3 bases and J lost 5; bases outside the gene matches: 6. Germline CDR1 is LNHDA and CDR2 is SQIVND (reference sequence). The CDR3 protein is CASSIGGSVETQYF. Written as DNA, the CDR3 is TGTGCCAGTAGTATCGGCGGGAGCGTCGAGACCCAGTACTTC.

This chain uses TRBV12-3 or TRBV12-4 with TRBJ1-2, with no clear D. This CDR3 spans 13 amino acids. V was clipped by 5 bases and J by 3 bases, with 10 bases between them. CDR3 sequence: CASSVDIYYGYTF. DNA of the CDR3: TGTGCCAGCAGTGTAGACATCTACTATGGCTACACCTTC.

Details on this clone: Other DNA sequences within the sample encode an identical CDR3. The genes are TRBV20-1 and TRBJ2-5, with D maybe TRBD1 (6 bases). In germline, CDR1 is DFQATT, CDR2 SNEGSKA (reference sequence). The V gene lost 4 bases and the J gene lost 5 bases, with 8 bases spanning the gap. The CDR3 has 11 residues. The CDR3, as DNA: TGCAGTGCTACCAGGGGTGAGACCCAGTACTTC. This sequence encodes CSATRGETQYF.

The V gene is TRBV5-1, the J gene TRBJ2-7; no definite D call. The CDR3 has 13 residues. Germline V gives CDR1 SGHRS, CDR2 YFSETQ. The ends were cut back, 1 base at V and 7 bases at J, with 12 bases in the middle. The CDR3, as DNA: TGCGCCAGCAGCTTGCAGGTGGGGTGGGAGCAGTACTTC. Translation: CASSLQVGWEQYF. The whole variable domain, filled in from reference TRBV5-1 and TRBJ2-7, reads KAGVTQTPRYLIKTRGQQVTLSCSPISGHRSVSWYQQTPGQGLQFLFEYFSETQRNKGNFPGRFSGRQFSNSRSEMNVSTLELGDSALYLCASSLQVGWEQYFGPGTRLTVT.

CDR3 amino acids: CASTITRTGNTEAFF. CDR3 nucleotide sequence: TGTGCCAGCACCATTACGCGGACCGGGAACACTGAAGCTTTCTTT. The V gene is TRBV6-5, the J gene TRBJ1-1; the D is unclear. Germline values: CDR1 MNHEY, CDR2 SVGAGI. V was cut by 7 bases and J by 1 base, with 16 bases left in between. The CDR3 is 15 residues long.

The CDR3 is CASSRDNTEAFF. CDR3 nucleotide sequence: TGTGCCAGCAGCCGAGACAACACTGAAGCTTTCTTT. The chain has TRBV6-5 and TRBJ1-1; D not resolved. CDR1 and CDR2 (germline): MNHEY, SVGAGI. Trimming stripped 6 bases from V and 2 bases from J, with 7 bases between. The CDR3 has 12 residues.

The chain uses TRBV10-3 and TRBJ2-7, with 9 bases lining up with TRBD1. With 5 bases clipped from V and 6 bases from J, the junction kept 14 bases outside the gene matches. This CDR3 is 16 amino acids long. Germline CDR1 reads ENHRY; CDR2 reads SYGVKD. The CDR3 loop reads CAISPHDRGEYSEQYF. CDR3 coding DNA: TGTGCCATCAGTCCACATGACAGGGGGGAATACTCCGAGCAGTACTTC.

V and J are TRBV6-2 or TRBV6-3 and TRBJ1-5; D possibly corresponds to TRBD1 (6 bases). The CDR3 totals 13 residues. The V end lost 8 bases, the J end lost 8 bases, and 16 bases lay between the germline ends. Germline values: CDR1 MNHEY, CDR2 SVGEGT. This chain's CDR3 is CASGLQGSKPQHF. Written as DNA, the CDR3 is TGTGCCAGCGGCCTGCAGGGGAGTAAGCCCCAGCATTTT.

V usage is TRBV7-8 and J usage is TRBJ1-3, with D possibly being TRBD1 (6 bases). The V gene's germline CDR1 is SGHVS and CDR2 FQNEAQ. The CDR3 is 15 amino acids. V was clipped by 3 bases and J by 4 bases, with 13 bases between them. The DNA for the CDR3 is TGTGCCAGCAGCTTGAGGGGGAGACGGGGAAACACCATATATTTT. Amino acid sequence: CASSLRGRRGNTIYF.

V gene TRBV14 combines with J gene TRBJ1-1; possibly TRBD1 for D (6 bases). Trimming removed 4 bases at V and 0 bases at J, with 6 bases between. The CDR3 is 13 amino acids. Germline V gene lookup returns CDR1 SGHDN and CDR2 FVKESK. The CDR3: CASSRTVNTEAFF. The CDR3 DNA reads TGTGCCAGCAGCCGGACAGTGAACACTGAAGCTTTCTTT.